This T cell receptor beta chain was captured by sequencing in a study of T cells in Graves' hyperthyroidism and ophthalmopathy. The investigators amplified TCR beta CDR3 regions from RNA transcripts. RT-PCR in the first round (using the HTBI primer set) targeted the TCR CDR3. TCRdb reprocessed the multiplex PCR reads via MiXCR and lists one record per CDR3 protein. The sample consists of more than 350,000 distinct CDR3 sequences, roughly 15% of them appearing once. Germline CDR1 and CDR2: DFQATT and SNEGSKA (reference sequence). The V gene end was trimmed by 0 bases and the J gene end by 7 bases; junction bases not matched to a gene: 7. The CDR3 totals 15 residues. Study observations and caveats: Separating ophthalmopathy from stable hyperthyroidism was achieved by a 13 V-J model.

Regarding this clonotype: Its specificity is not known.

The chain recombines TRBV20-1 with TRBJ1-5, with TRBD1 identical over 9 bases. The material sequenced was blood. The source of this sequence is a woman aged 55-69 years with Graves' ophthalmopathy. CDR3 in amino acids: CSAREGTGNRQPQHF. Here the CDR3 DNA reads TGCAGTGCTAGAGAGGGGACAGGGAATCGCCAGCCCCAGCATTTT.